The subject of this entry is one TCR beta chain. Antigen unknown. The CDR3 totals 18 residues. Measured with immunoSEQ multiplex PCR; TCRdb has only the in-frame clones, and not every one. This repertoire shows more than 110,000 clones, 80% to 90% found once; its top ten account for around 8%. The sample belongs to a study of T cell responses to AZD1222 COVID-19 vaccine. General study results and limits: Spike was spanned by vaccine-associated CD4 TCRs, which were dominant at 160-218 and 743-854.

The source of this sequence is an adult in good health. The V gene is TRBV21-1, the J gene TRBJ2-3; the DNA was not compared with TRBD2, the D call given in the table. TRBV21-1 is shown as a pseudogene. The sequenced sample was peripheral blood, obtained on day 0 of AZD1222 vaccination. CDR3 sequence reads: CASSNGTSGSYSTDTQYF. DNA for the CDR3: TGTGCCAGCAGCAACGGAACTAGCGGGAGTTATAGTACAGATACGCAGTATTTT.